This T cell receptor (beta chain) stems from a study of T-cell reconstitution after alpha-beta-depleted transplantation in children. The CDR3 consists of 14 residues. Germline V gene data show CDR1 as MNHEY and CDR2 as SVGAGI. The V end lost 6 bases, the J end lost 4 bases, and 16 bases lay between the germline ends. This clonotype occurred many times. A TCRbeta library incorporating unique molecular identifiers was prepared. TCRdb used MiXCR to reprocess the PCR reads, holding one entry per CDR3 protein. Among under 300,000 distinct CDR3 sequences listed, roughly a tenth were seen once. This TCR came from a human donor who donated a stem cell graft to a child with SCID. The material was PBMCs from the stem cell graft donor, obtained from the stem cell graft. The chain uses TRBV6-5 and TRBJ2-7; tentatively, D is TRBD1 (6 bases). The chain's CDR3 is CASSRITGSYEQYF. Written as DNA, the CDR3 is TGTGCCAGCAGCCGAATCACAGGGTCGTACGAGCAGTACTTC.